Below, one T cell receptor (beta chain) is given with its context. Its target is unknown. This sample is part of a study of CD8 T cells in Susac syndrome. Study findings and constraints: Only a relatively small number of individuals were included in the TCR sequencing and HLA analysis.

The CDR3 contains 15 residues. V shed 8 bases, J shed 6 bases, and the junction held 15 bases outside the gene matches. FACS was used to enrich TEMRA cells, whereas the CD8+ and CD4+ T cells were obtained by negative isolation. It was with random hexamers that roughly 0.45 to 1 ug RNA was reverse transcribed. Amplification of TCR beta CDR3 across 54 Vbeta and 13 Jbeta was performed with immunoSEQ multiplex PCR. TCRdb independently ran MiXCR on the immunoSEQ multiplex PCR reads; one entry per CDR3 protein. The sample has around 90,000 distinct CDR3 sequences, approximately 96% seen once. The chain joins TRBV12-3 or TRBV12-4 to TRBJ1-2; the match to TRBD1 covers 7 bases. Sequences were obtained from CD8+ T cells from PBMCs. The receptor comes from a human donor with Susac syndrome. CDR3 sequence: CASGDPGQQLHGYTF. In DNA form, the CDR3 reads TGTGCCAGCGGGGATCCGGGACAGCAGCTCCATGGCTACACCTTC.